The 18 T cell receptor beta chains given below trace back to one sample, sequenced in a study of CD8 T cells in ankylosing spondylitis. TCRdb called the 5' RACE reads again in MiXCR, with one record for every CDR3 protein. The sample has 120,000 to 150,000 distinct CDR3 sequences; roughly 8% are singletons. Sequencing was done on a sample of synovial fluid, either unsorted or a sorted T cell fraction (not recorded which). The receptor source for this set is a male donor with ankylosing spondylitis.

This clonotype was detected many times. The genes are TRBV20-1 and TRBJ1-1; tentative D call: TRBD1 (5 bases). V lost 0 bases, J lost 3 bases, and 14 bases lay in between. The germline gives CDR1 DFQATT, CDR2 SNEGSKA (reference sequence). This CDR3 region has 15 residues. Here the CDR3 DNA reads TGCAGTGCTAGAGATGGGGGGAGACCGCACACTGAAGCTTTCTTT. Its protein product is CSARDGGRPHTEAFF.

The J gene is TRBJ1-2, the V gene TRBV18; D is perhaps TRBD1 (6 bases). Trimming left V 1 base short and J 1 base short, with 10 bases between. Per the germline V gene, CDR1 is KGHSH and CDR2 is LQKENI. The CDR3 runs to 15 residues. This chain's CDR3 is CASSPRTANNYGYTF. For the CDR3, the DNA is TGTGCCAGCTCACCACGGACAGCAAATAACTATGGCTACACCTTC.

This chain links TRBV6-2 or TRBV6-3 with TRBJ2-1, with TRBD2 matching 9 bases. The trim removed 6 bases at V and 5 bases at J, leaving 8 bases unmatched. The V gene's germline CDR1 is MNHEY and CDR2 SVGEGT. CDR3 length: 15 amino acids. The CDR3 here is CASRRTGTSNNEQFF. CDR3 in DNA: TGTGCCAGCAGACGAACCGGGACTAGCAACAATGAGCAGTTCTTC.

The genes are TRBV5-4 and TRBJ1-3; 12 bases map to TRBD1. Germline loops: CDR1 SGHNT, CDR2 YYREEE (reference sequence). The CDR3 is 15 amino acids. V trimming: 4 bases; J trimming: 6 bases; junction bases outside the gene matches: 5. CDR3 nucleotide sequence: TGTGCCAGCAGCGAGGGGGGACAGGGGGCAAACACCATATATTTT. It yields the protein CASSEGGQGANTIYF.

As concerns this clonotype: A read error may be the cause here, since a much bigger clone is one base away. The chain carries TRBV7-2 and TRBJ2-3, with D possibly being TRBD1 (6 bases). Germline V gene sequence: CDR1 SGHTA, CDR2 FQGNSA. There are 16 residues in the CDR3. With 9 bases removed from V and 2 bases from J, the gap between germline ends came to 21 bases. CDR3 sequence: CARSANMGHFTDTQYF. CDR3 sequence (DNA): TGTGCCAGAAGCGCGAATATGGGACACTTCACAGATACGCAGTATTTT.

This clonotype has only a few counts. The genes are TRBV12-3 or TRBV12-4 and TRBJ1-2; D is undetermined. V was shortened by 5 bases and J by 0 bases, with 10 bases between the two germline ends. The CDR3 is made up of 14 amino acids. The CDR3 region has the DNA TGTGCCAGCAGTCTGGGGATAACTAACTATGGCTACACCTTC. Translation: CASSLGITNYGYTF.

This clonotype was seen many times. This rearrangement joins TRBV5-1 to TRBJ2-1, with TRBD2 matching 8 bases. CDR3 length equals 15 residues. Germline V gene lookup returns CDR1 SGHRS and CDR2 YFSETQ. Trimming at V came to 4 bases and at J to 4 bases, leaving 7 bases not matched to a gene. The CDR3 nucleotides read TGCGCCAGCAGCCGGGCCCAGCGGGGGTACAATGAGCAGTTCTTC. Protein: CASSRAQRGYNEQFF.

This clonotype was seen ten or more times. The gene calls are TRBV7-2 and TRBJ1-5; D is unresolved. V was shortened by 1 base and J by 7 bases, with 8 bases between the two germline ends. This CDR3 has 13 amino acids. Germline V gene data show CDR1 as SGHTA and CDR2 as FQGNSA. The CDR3 here is CASSLDYQQPQHF. In DNA form, the CDR3 reads TGTGCCAGCAGCTTAGACTACCAACAGCCCCAGCATTTT.

This clonotype has more than one count but fewer than ten. The chain joins TRBV7-9 to TRBJ1-1; TRBD1 agrees at 11 bases. From germline, CDR1 is SEHNR and CDR2 FQNEAQ (reference sequence). CDR3 size: 12 residues. Trimming cost V 3 bases and J 11 bases; bases outside gene matches: 2. The CDR3 DNA follows: TGTGCCAGCAGCTTCGGACAGGGGGCGGCTTTCTTT. Residues: CASSFGQGAAFF.

There are many counts of this clonotype. The chain employs TRBV5-1 and TRBJ1-3, with a weak D call TRBD1 (5 bases). This CDR3 region has 16 residues. Trimming cost V 4 bases and J 0 bases, with 14 bases left between them. The V gene's germline CDR1 is SGHRS and CDR2 YFSETQ. The CDR3 loop reads CASSTGTAASGNTIYF. The CDR3 region has the DNA TGCGCCAGCAGCACGGGGACCGCCGCCTCTGGAAACACCATATATTTT.

This clonotype was seen more than once but under ten times. V gene TRBV9 combines with J gene TRBJ2-3; 8 bases map to TRBD1. The CDR3 sequence is 14 residues long. CDR1 is SGDLS and CDR2 is YYNGEE in the germline V gene. Unmatched junction bases numbered 5, after V lost 3 bases and J lost 5 bases. The CDR3 spells CASSGTGSEDTQYF. The CDR3 nucleotides read TGTGCCAGCAGCGGGACAGGGAGTGAAGATACGCAGTATTTT.

This clonotype has a handful of counts. The chain recombines TRBV14 with TRBJ2-3, with no clear D. Looked up from germline, CDR1 is SGHDN and CDR2 is FVKESK. Trimming pared 1 base from V and 7 bases from J, leaving 3 bases between. This CDR3 region has 11 residues. In nucleotides, the CDR3 is TGTGCCAGCAGCCAAGTATATACGCAGTATTTT. This encodes CASSQVYTQYF.

The rearrangement links TRBV3-1 to TRBJ1-5; D is unresolved. Germline CDR1 and CDR2: LGHDT and YNNKEL (reference sequence). The CDR3 is 14 residues long. Trimming took 4 bases from V and 5 from J, leaving 12 bases between them. The CDR3 loop reads CASSRNPDDQPQHF. For the CDR3, the DNA is TGTGCCAGCAGCCGAAACCCGGACGATCAGCCCCAGCATTTT.

Ten or more counts support this clonotype. The chain recombines TRBV20-1 with TRBJ2-5; D possibly uses TRBD1 or TRBD2 (8 bases each). This CDR3 is built from 18 residues. From germline, CDR1 is DFQATT and CDR2 SNEGSKA (reference sequence). Trimming took 3 bases from V and 2 from J, leaving 25 bases between them. The CDR3 region has the DNA TGCAGTGCTAGTACGGGGGGGCGTCAGGGGGCGATGCAAGAGACCCAGTACTTC. Its protein product is CSASTGGRQGAMQETQYF.

This clonotype was observed a handful of times. The chain joins TRBV4-3 to TRBJ1-6; no firm D call. CDR1 LGHNA and CDR2 YSLEER come from the germline V gene. Deletions cut 0 bases from V and 5 bases from J, with 11 bases between. CDR3 length: 16 residues. The CDR3, as DNA: TGCGCCAGCAGCCAAGATTTGATTAGGGATAATTCACCCCTCCACTTT. This encodes CASSQDLIRDNSPLHF.

This clonotype was seen ten or more times. The chain uses TRBV9 and TRBJ1-4; 8 nucleotides line up with TRBD1. The CDR3 has 14 amino acids. CDR1 SGDLS and CDR2 YYNGEE come from the germline V gene. V dropped 4 bases and J dropped 8; count of bases not matched to a gene: 7. The CDR3 region has the DNA TGTGCCAGCAGCCTAGGACAGGGCGGAGAAAAACTGTTTTTT. This translates into CASSLGQGGEKLFF.

This clonotype was recorded many times. J is TRBJ1-2 and V is TRBV20-1; D is possibly TRBD1 (5 bases). CDR1 is DFQATT and CDR2 is SNEGSKA in the germline V gene (reference sequence). Trimming removed 6 bases from V and 1 base from J, with 15 bases in between. This CDR3 is built from 14 residues. The CDR3 bases are TGCAGTGCGAGGGAGGCAGGGATTAACTATGGCTACACCTTC. This encodes CSAREAGINYGYTF.

This clonotype was recorded at least ten times. The rearrangement links TRBV6-5 to TRBJ2-7; TRBD1 matches 10 bases. V dropped 2 bases and J dropped 5; count of bases not matched to a gene: 6. CDR3 size: 15 residues. Germline assignment: CDR1 MNHEY and CDR2 SVGAGI. The CDR3 spells CASSYRRTGGNEQYF. The CDR3 bases are TGTGCCAGCAGTTACCGCCGGACAGGGGGTAACGAGCAGTACTTC.